This T cell receptor (beta chain) came from a study of shared clonotypes between healthy human individuals. General study results and limits: Sampling covered blood only; tissue repertoires likely differ.

Per the original data handling: Filtering differed, since immunoSEQ gave only junction sequences and no quality scores. Measured with immunoSEQ multiplex PCR; TCRdb has only the in-frame clones, and not every one. V and J calls and clone size follow that table, whereas D and trimming were derived from the DNA. Here the sample spans under 600,000 clones, over 60% being singletons. The CDR3 consists of 11 residues. Trimming took 10 bases from V and 0 from J, leaving 7 bases between them. Germline assignment: CDR1 SNHLY and CDR2 FYNNEI. As for this clone: Its target is unknown.

This clonotype was sampled from a woman between 40 and 50 years old in good health. Some clones in this sample may be carry-over from other donors' samples. V usage is TRBV2 and J usage is TRBJ2-7; no clear D. The sample was PBMCs. For the CDR3, the DNA is TGTGCCACGTCAAGCTCCTACGAGCAGTACTTC. Translating gives CATSSSYEQYF.